The 30 T cell receptor beta chains below come from one sample, sequenced in a study of early T cells in non-severe SARS-CoV-2 infection. TCRdb fed the 5' RACE reads into MiXCR, producing one record per CDR3 protein. The data contain around 35,000 distinct CDR3 sequences, 5.8% of them seen just once; the ten biggest clones take up around 24%. Sequencing was done on a sample of whole blood. These receptors were taken from an adult who was a healthcare worker with PCR-confirmed SARS-CoV-2 infection or an uninfected control (not recorded which).

This clonotype has at least ten counts. The chain recombines TRBV2 with TRBJ1-4; D is possibly TRBD1 (5 bases). This CDR3 contains 12 residues. The V end was cut by 6 bases, the J end by 11 bases, with 13 bases between. Germline V gene lookup returns CDR1 SNHLY and CDR2 FYNNEI. CDR3 bases: TGTGCCAGCAGCGTCCGGGACGGTAAACTGTTTTTT. It encodes CASSVRDGKLFF. The full variable domain, its missing parts supplied by reference TRBV2 and TRBJ1-4, is EPEVTQTPSHQVTQMGQEVILRCVPISNHLYFYWYRQILGQKVEFLVSFYNNEISEKSEIFDDQFSVERPDGSNFTLKIRSTKLEDSAMYFCASSVRDGKLFFGSGTQLSVL.

This clonotype was seen repeatedly, ten times or more. V usage is TRBV29-1 and J usage is TRBJ1-2; maybe TRBD1 (6 bases). V lost 4 bases and J 7 bases, leaving 16 bases between the germline ends. CDR3 length: 13 residues. Germline CDR1 and CDR2: SQVTM and ANQGSEA. For the CDR3, the DNA is TGCAGCGTTGCTGCTGGAGGGGGAAGTGGCTACACCTTC. It is translated as CSVAAGGGSGYTF.

This clonotype came up many times. The V gene is TRBV7-2, the J gene TRBJ2-5, with D unclear. The CDR3 spans 13 residues. V was cut by 3 bases and J by 2 bases, with 7 bases left in between. Germline V CDR1 and CDR2: SGHTA, FQGNSA. The CDR3 DNA sequence: TGTGCCAGCAGCTTCGCCGGGCAAGAGACCCAGTACTTC. This encodes CASSFAGQETQYF.

This clonotype occurred many times. The J gene is TRBJ2-6, the V gene TRBV7-9; D gene unclear. Trimming took off 2 bases at V and 1 base at J, with 6 bases between the two ends. The length of the CDR3 is 15 residues. In germline, CDR1 is SEHNR, CDR2 FQNEAQ (reference sequence). The CDR3 loop is CASSLFMSGANVLTF. In DNA form, the CDR3 reads TGTGCCAGCAGCTTATTTATGTCTGGGGCCAACGTCCTGACTTTC. The whole variable domain, filled in from reference TRBV7-9 and TRBJ2-6, reads DTGVSQNPRHKITKRGQNVTFRCDPISEHNRLYWYRQTLGQGPEFLTYFQNEAQLEKSRLLSDRFSAERPKGSFSTLEIQRTEQGDSAMYLCASSLFMSGANVLTFGAGSRLTVL.

The chain employs TRBV18 and TRBJ1-5; D might be TRBD1 (5 bases). The CDR3 spans 14 residues. Germline V gene lookup returns CDR1 KGHSH and CDR2 LQKENI. Trimming left V 3 bases short and J 2 bases short, with 8 bases between. CDR3 protein: CASSPLRGNQPQHF. In DNA form, the CDR3 reads TGTGCCAGCTCACCCCTCAGGGGCAATCAGCCCCAGCATTTT.

This clonotype has at least ten counts. This CDR3 reads CASSLPRTGLTEPQHF. The CDR3 DNA reads TGTGCCAGCAGCTTACCCCGGACAGGGCTAACTGAGCCCCAGCATTTT. The chain uses TRBV7-2 and TRBJ1-5; 8 bases agree with TRBD1. With 2 bases clipped from V and 8 bases from J, the junction kept 11 bases outside the gene matches. The CDR3 totals 16 residues. Germline V CDR1 and CDR2: SGHTA, FQGNSA.

This clonotype was observed many times. This chain joins TRBV11-3 and TRBJ2-5; 8 bases match TRBD1. There are 15 residues in the CDR3. The junction had 8 bases not matched to a gene; V was cut back by 3 bases and J by 5 bases. Per germline, CDR1 SGHNT and CDR2 YENEEA. The DNA of the CDR3 is TGTGCCAGCAGCTTGTCAGGGGGCCCCCTCGAGACCCAGTACTTC. Encoded protein: CASSLSGGPLETQYF.

This clonotype was counted many times. The chain couples TRBV12-5 to TRBJ1-1, with D hard to call. With 6 bases removed from V and 1 base from J, the gap between germline ends came to 18 bases. The CDR3 covers 16 residues. The germline gives CDR1 LGHNT, CDR2 FRNRAP. The CDR3 nucleotides read TGTGCTAGTGGCCCCTATCAATTCGAGGGGAACACTGAAGCTTTCTTT. Translating it yields CASGPYQFEGNTEAFF.

This clonotype was recorded many times. The CDR3 DNA is TGCAGCGTTACAGTTATCCCCTACGAGCAGTACTTC. This translates into CSVTVIPYEQYF. The rearrangement uses TRBV29-1 and TRBJ2-7; D gene unclear. Germline CDR1 and CDR2: SQVTM and ANQGSEA. V was trimmed by 5 bases and J by 2 bases, leaving 10 bases between them. The CDR3 is 12 residues long.

There are many counts of this clonotype. This chain links TRBV12-3 or TRBV12-4 with TRBJ1-6; unclear D gene. This CDR3 contains 16 residues. V lost 3 bases to trimming and J lost 8 bases, with 17 bases between them. The CDR3 bases are TGTGCCAGCAGTTTCGCCCCAGCGATGTTCGATTCACCCCTCCACTTT. Amino acid sequence: CASSFAPAMFDSPLHF.

This clonotype was seen a few times. The rearrangement links TRBV6-2 or TRBV6-3 to TRBJ2-3, with TRBD2 matching 8 bases. Germline values: CDR1 MNHEY, CDR2 SVGEGT. CDR3 size: 15 residues. The junction had 5 bases not matched to a gene; V was cut back by 6 bases and J by 0 bases. CDR3 coding DNA: TGTGCCAGCAGGGAGCGGGGGCATAGCACAGATACGCAGTATTTT. This codes for CASRERGHSTDTQYF.

The table lists this clonotype with many counts. This sequence joins TRBV12-3 or TRBV12-4 and TRBJ1-1, with D perhaps matching TRBD1 (6 bases). There are 16 residues in the CDR3. V lost 3 bases to trimming and J lost 4 bases, with 18 bases between them. CDR3 in amino acids: CASSLISAGVGTEAFF. CDR3 nucleotides: TGTGCCAGCAGTTTGATTTCCGCAGGGGTTGGCACTGAAGCTTTCTTT.

This clonotype was picked up a small number of times. The rearrangement links TRBV18 to TRBJ2-3; D is undetermined. The germline CDR1 and CDR2 sequences are KGHSH and LQKENI. This CDR3 comprises 14 residues. Trimming took 0 bases from V and 0 from J, leaving 4 bases between them. In nucleotides, the CDR3 is TGTGCCAGCTCACCACCCCCTAGCACAGATACGCAGTATTTT. This gives the protein CASSPPPSTDTQYF.

This clonotype was seen a few times. The chain has TRBV20-1 and TRBJ1-2; possible D gene TRBD1, 5 bases. Germline CDR1 is DFQATT and CDR2 is SNEGSKA (reference sequence). CDR3 size: 14 residues. V was pared by 1 base and J by 3 bases, with 12 bases between. CDR3 in amino acids: CSARGRGEDYGYTF. In DNA, the CDR3 is TGCAGTGCTAGAGGTAGAGGGGAAGACTATGGCTACACCTTC.

This clonotype was counted at least ten times. This chain joins TRBV11-2 and TRBJ1-4; TRBD1 might be the D (5 bases). The CDR3 totals 14 residues. CDR1 and CDR2 (germline): SGHAT, FQNNGV. V lost 3 bases, J lost 8 bases, and 13 bases lay in between. DNA for the CDR3: TGTGCCAGCAGCTTTTGGGGGAGTACCGAAAAACTGTTTTTT. This gives the protein CASSFWGSTEKLFF.

The chain couples TRBV3-1 to TRBJ1-4, with a weak D call TRBD1 (5 bases). The CDR3 totals 16 residues. The V end was cut by 5 bases, the J end by 6 bases, with 19 bases between. Germline values: CDR1 LGHDT, CDR2 YNNKEL (reference sequence). CDR3 coding DNA: TGTGCCAGCAGCTACGACCCGGGGCTCAGGGATGAAAAACTGTTTTTT. Translated, it gives CASSYDPGLRDEKLFF.

The J gene is TRBJ2-7, the V gene TRBV20-1; D unclear. In germline, CDR1 is DFQATT, CDR2 SNEGSKA (reference sequence). The length of the CDR3 is 14 residues. Deletions cut 3 bases from V and 1 base from J, with 13 bases between. Here the CDR3 reads CSASGSQESYEQYF. CDR3 sequence (DNA): TGCAGTGCTAGTGGTAGCCAAGAGTCCTACGAGCAGTACTTC.

The chain links TRBV11-2 to TRBJ2-7; 8 bases line up with TRBD1. J gave up 7 bases and V 5 bases, and 7 bases lay outside the gene matches. The CDR3 has 13 residues. In germline, CDR1 is SGHAT, CDR2 FQNNGV. This chain's CDR3 is CASSRRQGFEQYF. The CDR3 nucleotides are TGTGCCAGCAGCCGAAGACAGGGGTTTGAGCAGTACTTC. Full variable domain (remainder filled in from reference TRBV11-2 and TRBJ2-7): EAGVAQSPRYKIIEKRQSVAFWCNPISGHATLYWYQQILGQGPKLLIQFQNNGVVDDSQLPKDRFSAERLKGVDSTLKIQPAKLEDSAVYLCASSRRQGFEQYFGPGTRLTVT.

This clonotype was seen just once. A much larger clonotype is one base distant, so this may be a read error. The chain carries TRBV5-1 and TRBJ2-5; perhaps TRBD2 as D (5 bases). The CDR3 runs 14 residues. The germline V gene encodes CDR1 SGHRS and CDR2 YFSETQ. Here the CDR3 reads CVSSSLGFQETQYF. CDR3 nucleotides: TGCGTCAGCAGCTCACTAGGATTCCAAGAGACCCAGTACTTC. Complete variable domain (other parts from reference TRBV5-1 and TRBJ2-5): KAGVTQTPRYLIKTRGQQVTLSCSPISGHRSVSWYQQTPGQGLQFLFEYFSETQRNKGNFPGRFSGRQFSNSRSEMNVSTLELGDSALYLCVSSSLGFQETQYFGPGTRLLVL.

This clonotype was observed a handful of times. V gene TRBV10-3 combines with J gene TRBJ1-1; 7 positions agree with TRBD1. This CDR3 is 11 amino acids long. V lost 4 bases and J lost 7; bases outside the gene matches: 0. Looked up from germline, CDR1 is ENHRY and CDR2 is SYGVKD. The CDR3 is CAISGQGEAFF. DNA for the CDR3: TGTGCCATCAGTGGACAGGGTGAAGCTTTCTTT.

This clonotype has at least ten counts. This chain joins TRBV21-1 and TRBJ2-3; the D call of TRBD1 is as the table states it, not checked on the DNA. TRBV21-1 represents a pseudogene. The CDR3 extends over 16 amino acids. DNA for the CDR3: TGTGCCAGCAGCAAGGGGGACAGAACAAGCACAGATACGCAGTATTTT. Protein product: CASSKGDRTSTDTQYF.

This clonotype was counted at least ten times. The chain has TRBV28 and TRBJ2-7, with 13 bases aligning to TRBD2. This CDR3 has 19 amino acids. V trimming: 7 bases; J trimming: 2 bases; junction bases outside the gene matches: 17. Germline CDR1 is MDHEN and CDR2 is SYDVKM. In nucleotides, the CDR3 is TGTGCCAGCACCTCAGGCACTAGCGGGAGGGCGCAGCCTCCCTACGAGCAGTACTTC. Its translation is CASTSGTSGRAQPPYEQYF.

This clonotype showed up many times. V gene TRBV15 combines with J gene TRBJ1-1; no firm D call. Germline CDR1 LNHNV, CDR2 YYDKDF (reference sequence). This CDR3 is 13 amino acids long. V lost 5 bases, J lost 1 base, and 8 bases lay in between. This CDR3 reads CATSVHRNTEAFF. In DNA form, the CDR3 reads TGTGCCACCAGCGTCCACAGGAACACTGAAGCTTTCTTT.

As to this clonotype: A much larger clone lies one base from this, so it may be a read error. The chain joins TRBV20-1 to TRBJ2-7, with D possibly being TRBD2 (6 bases). The germline V gene has CDR1 DFQATT and CDR2 SNEGSKA (reference sequence). The ends were cut back, 5 bases at V and 3 bases at J, with 14 bases in the middle. This CDR3 has 13 residues. The CDR3 nucleotides are TGCAGTGCTGGGGACGGGAGAGACTACGAGCAGTACTTC. This codes for CSAGDGRDYEQYF.

The rearrangement uses TRBV24-1 and TRBJ2-5; D is unresolved. CDR1 and CDR2 (germline): KGHDR, SFDVKD. The V end lost 2 bases, the J end lost 2 bases, and 8 bases lay between the germline ends. The CDR3 is made up of 14 amino acids. The CDR3 spells CATSDSTLQETQYF. Written as DNA, the CDR3 is TGTGCCACCAGTGATTCAACGTTGCAAGAGACCCAGTACTTC.

At least ten counts were recorded for this clonotype. This chain uses TRBV12-3 or TRBV12-4 with TRBJ2-7; TRBD2 might be the D (5 bases). The V and J ends lost 5 bases and 0 bases respectively, with 20 bases between them. This CDR3 is 17 amino acids long. This CDR3 reads CASSPDVSGWPSYEQYF. In DNA, the CDR3 is TGTGCCAGCAGTCCCGACGTGAGCGGATGGCCCTCCTACGAGCAGTACTTC.

In the case of this clonotype: A much bigger clone sits one base away, suggesting this may be a read error. The J gene is TRBJ2-3, the V gene TRBV4-2, with a weak D call TRBD2 (6 bases). V gave up 3 bases and J gave up 3 bases, with 16 bases separating them. CDR3 length equals 16 residues. The germline CDR1 and CDR2 sequences are LGHNA and YNFKEQ. CDR3 coding DNA: TGTGCCAGCAGCCACCCGACTAGAGGGAGGACAGATACGCAGTATTTT. Encoded protein: CASSHPTRGRTDTQYF.

This clonotype was found many times. This CDR3 reads CASSYPAAGGYYEQYF. The CDR3 DNA sequence: TGTGCCAGCAGTTACCCCGCCGCGGGAGGGTACTACGAGCAGTACTTC. The chain carries TRBV6-6 and TRBJ2-7; 9 bases fit TRBD2. The CDR3 loop spans 16 amino acids. The V gene end was trimmed by 2 bases and the J gene end by 3 bases; junction bases not matched to a gene: 8. Germline V gene lookup returns CDR1 MNHNY and CDR2 SVGAGI (reference sequence).

This clonotype was counted at least ten times. J is TRBJ2-3 and V is TRBV6-4, with a weak D call TRBD2 (5 bases). Germline CDR1 and CDR2: MRHNA and SNTAGT. CDR3 length: 16 residues. The V and J ends lost 0 bases and 0 bases respectively, with 10 bases between them. In nucleotides, the CDR3 is TGTGCCAGCAGTGACTCTCCAGCGGCCAGCACAGATACGCAGTATTTT. It yields the protein CASSDSPAASTDTQYF.

This clonotype was seen at least ten times. V usage is TRBV5-1 and J usage is TRBJ2-1; D is unresolved. Germline lookup yields CDR1 SGHRS and CDR2 YFSETQ. CDR3 length: 17 residues. The V and J ends lost 0 bases and 6 bases respectively, with 19 bases between them. The CDR3 loop is CASSLASRFRTGNEQFF. The CDR3 DNA is TGCGCCAGCAGCTTGGCCTCGAGGTTCCGGACGGGCAATGAGCAGTTCTTC.